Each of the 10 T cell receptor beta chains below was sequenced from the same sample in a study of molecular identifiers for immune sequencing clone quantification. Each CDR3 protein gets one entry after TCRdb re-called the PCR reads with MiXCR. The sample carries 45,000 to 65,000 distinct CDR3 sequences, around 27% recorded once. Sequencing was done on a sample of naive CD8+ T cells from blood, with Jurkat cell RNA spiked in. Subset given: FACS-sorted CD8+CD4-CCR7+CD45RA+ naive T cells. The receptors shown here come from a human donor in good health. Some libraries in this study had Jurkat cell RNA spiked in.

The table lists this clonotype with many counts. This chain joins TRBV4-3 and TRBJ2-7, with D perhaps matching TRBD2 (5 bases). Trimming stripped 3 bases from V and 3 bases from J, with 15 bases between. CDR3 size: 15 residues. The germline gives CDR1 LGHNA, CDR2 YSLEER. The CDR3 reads CASSQGADGYYEQYF. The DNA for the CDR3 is TGCGCCAGCAGCCAGGGAGCGGATGGATACTACGAGCAGTACTTC.

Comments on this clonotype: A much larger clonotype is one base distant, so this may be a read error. The CDR3 DNA reads as TGTGCCAGCAGTGATCGGGGGGCAAGAGGGACCCAGTACTTC. This sequence encodes CASSDRGARGTQYF. The chain links TRBV12-3 or TRBV12-4 to TRBJ2-5; a possible D gene is TRBD2 (7 bases). V was trimmed by 5 bases and J by 7 bases, leaving 17 bases between them. This CDR3 has 14 residues.

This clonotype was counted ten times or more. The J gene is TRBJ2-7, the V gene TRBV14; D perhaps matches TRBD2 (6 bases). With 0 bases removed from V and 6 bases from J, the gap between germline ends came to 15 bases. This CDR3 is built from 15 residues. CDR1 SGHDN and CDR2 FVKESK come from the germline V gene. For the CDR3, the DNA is TGTGCCAGCAGCCAAGATAAGCGGCGGGATTCCGAGCAGTACTTC. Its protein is CASSQDKRRDSEQYF.

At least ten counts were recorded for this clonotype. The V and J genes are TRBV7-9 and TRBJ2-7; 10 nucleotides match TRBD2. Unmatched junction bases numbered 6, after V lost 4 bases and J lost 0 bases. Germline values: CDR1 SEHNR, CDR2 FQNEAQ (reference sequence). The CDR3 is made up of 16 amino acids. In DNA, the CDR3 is TGTGCCAGCAGCTCCACTAGCGGGATTAGCTCCTACGAGCAGTACTTC. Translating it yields CASSSTSGISSYEQYF.

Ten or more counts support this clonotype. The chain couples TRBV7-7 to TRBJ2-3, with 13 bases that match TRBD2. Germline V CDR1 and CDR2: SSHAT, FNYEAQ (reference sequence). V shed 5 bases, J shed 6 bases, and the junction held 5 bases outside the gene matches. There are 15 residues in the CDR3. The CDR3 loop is CASSLTSGGADTQYF. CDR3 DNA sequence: TGTGCCAGCAGCCTTACTAGCGGGGGGGCGGATACGCAGTATTTT.

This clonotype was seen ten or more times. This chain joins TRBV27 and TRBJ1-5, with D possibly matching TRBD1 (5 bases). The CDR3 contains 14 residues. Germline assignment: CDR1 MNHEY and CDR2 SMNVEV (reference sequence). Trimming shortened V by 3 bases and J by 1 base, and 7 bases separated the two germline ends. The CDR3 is CASSLAGSNQPQHF. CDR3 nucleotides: TGTGCCAGCAGTTTGGCAGGGAGCAATCAGCCCCAGCATTTT.

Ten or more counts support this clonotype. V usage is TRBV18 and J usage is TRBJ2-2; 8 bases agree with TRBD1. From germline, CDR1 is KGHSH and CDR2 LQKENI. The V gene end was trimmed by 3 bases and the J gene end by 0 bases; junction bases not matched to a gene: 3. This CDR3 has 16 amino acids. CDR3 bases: TGTGCCAGCTCACCCACGGACAGGGCGAACACCGGGGAGCTGTTTTTT. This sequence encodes CASSPTDRANTGELFF.

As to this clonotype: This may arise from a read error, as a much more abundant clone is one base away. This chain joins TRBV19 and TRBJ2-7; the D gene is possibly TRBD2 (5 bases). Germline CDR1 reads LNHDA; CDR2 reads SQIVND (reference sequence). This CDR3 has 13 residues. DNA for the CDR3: TGTGTCAGTAGTCCCGGCCCCTCGGGGGAGCAGTACTTC. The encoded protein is CVSSPGPSGEQYF.

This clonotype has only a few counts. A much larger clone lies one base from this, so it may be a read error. The CDR3 nucleotides are TGTGGCAGCAGCCCCGGCGGAGGGGCTAACTATGGCTACACCTTC. Protein: CGSSPGGGANYGYTF. The chain uses TRBV6-5 and TRBJ1-2, with D perhaps TRBD1 (5 bases). This CDR3 is 15 amino acids long. Germline V lookup: CDR1 MNHEY, CDR2 SVGAGI.

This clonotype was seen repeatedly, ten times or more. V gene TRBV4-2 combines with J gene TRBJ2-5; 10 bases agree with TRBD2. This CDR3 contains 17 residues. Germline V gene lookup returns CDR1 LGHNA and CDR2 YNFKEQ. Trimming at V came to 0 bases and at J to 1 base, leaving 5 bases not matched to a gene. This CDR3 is CASSQDLAGGIQETQYF. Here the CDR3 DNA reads TGTGCCAGCAGCCAAGATTTAGCGGGAGGAATCCAAGAGACCCAGTACTTC.